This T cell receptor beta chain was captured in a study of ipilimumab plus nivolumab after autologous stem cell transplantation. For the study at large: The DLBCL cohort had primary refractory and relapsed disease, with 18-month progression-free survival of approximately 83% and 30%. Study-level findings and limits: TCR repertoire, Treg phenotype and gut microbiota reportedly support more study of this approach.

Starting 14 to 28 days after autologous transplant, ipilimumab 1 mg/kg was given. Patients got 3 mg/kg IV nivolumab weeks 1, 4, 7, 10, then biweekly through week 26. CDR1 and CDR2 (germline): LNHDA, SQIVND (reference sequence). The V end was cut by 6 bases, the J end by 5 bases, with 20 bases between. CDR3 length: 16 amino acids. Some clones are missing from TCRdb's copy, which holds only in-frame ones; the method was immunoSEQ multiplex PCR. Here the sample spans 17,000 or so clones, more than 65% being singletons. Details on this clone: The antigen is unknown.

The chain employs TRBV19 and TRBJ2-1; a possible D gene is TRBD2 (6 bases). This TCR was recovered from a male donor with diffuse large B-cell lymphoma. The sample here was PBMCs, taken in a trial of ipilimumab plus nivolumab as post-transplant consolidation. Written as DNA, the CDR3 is TGTGCCAGTAGGAGCCGAACTAGCAGTGTACACAATGAGCAGTTCTTC. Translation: CASRSRTSSVHNEQFF.